This T cell receptor (beta chain) was found in a study of regulatory T cells in long-lasting Graves disease. Overall study findings and caveats: Preferential use of TRBV28, TRBJ1-2 and TRBJ2-5 was seen in persistent disease. Accuracy was possibly reduced by small sample size.

Regarding time point: newly diagnosed GD, antithyroid drugs for less than 3 months. Generation of the TCR library employed RNA extracted from PBMCs. This clonotype was seen at least ten times. Its antigen remains unidentified. Construction of TCR beta libraries relied on iRepertoire HTBI primers and on Arm-PCR targeting CDR3 regions. TCRdb independently ran MiXCR on the multiplex PCR reads; one entry per CDR3 protein. The top ten clones hold roughly 21% of a sample with about 350,000 distinct CDR3 sequences, about 17% of them seen once. This CDR3 is 15 amino acids long. Per the germline V gene, CDR1 is PRHDT and CDR2 is FYEKMQ (reference sequence). Unmatched junction bases numbered 6, after V lost 5 bases and J lost 2 bases. These data are also associated with another study on T cells in Graves' hyperthyroidism and ophthalmopathy.

The TCR was taken from a woman aged 18-30 years with Graves disease. The sequencing used peripheral blood mononuclear cells (PBMCs), collected at new diagnosis, from a patient treated with antithyroid drugs. This sequence joins TRBV13 and TRBJ2-7, with 10 bases aligning to TRBD2. DNA of the CDR3: TGTGCCAGCAGCCCTGGGACTAGCGAAACCTACGAGCAGTACTTC. Protein sequence: CASSPGTSETYEQYF.